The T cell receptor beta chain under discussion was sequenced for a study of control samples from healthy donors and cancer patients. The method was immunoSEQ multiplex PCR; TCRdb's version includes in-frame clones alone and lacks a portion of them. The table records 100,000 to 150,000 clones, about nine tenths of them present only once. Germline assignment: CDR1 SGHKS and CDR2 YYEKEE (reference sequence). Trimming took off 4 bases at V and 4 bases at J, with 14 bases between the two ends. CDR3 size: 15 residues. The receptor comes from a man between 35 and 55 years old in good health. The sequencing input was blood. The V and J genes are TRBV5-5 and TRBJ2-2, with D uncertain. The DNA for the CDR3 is TGTGCCAGCAGCCGTCAATTGGACGTCACCGGGGAGCTGTTTTTT. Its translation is CASSRQLDVTGELFF.